Here is one TCR beta chain with its context. The specificity of this receptor is unknown. Base-call qualities are not available, and no considerably larger clone is one nucleotide away. The source of the sample is a study of blood T cell repertoires in COVID-19 (dated by TCRdb to the early 2020s). General notes on the study: Samples from collaborators originated in the United States, Italy and Spain and spanned both the acute and convalescent phases of COVID-19. The material from the prospective study consisted of cDNA or gDNA derived from T cells, B-cell-depleted T cells, or PBMCs. The sample metadata nearly always contained a de-identified subject ID, COVID-19 status, age in years and sex. The samples were drawn from the first 160 participants of the ongoing ImmuneRACE study and from 950 to 1,500 subjects provided by 6 global collaborators. The dataset comprised deeply sampled blood TCRbeta repertoires from subjects exposed to, actively infected with, or recovered from COVID-19. The repertoires were released in a freely available public database intended as a resource for research on the immune response to SARS-CoV-2. HLA class I and class II types, where available, came from metadata supplied by the sample provider rather than from assay-based typing. General study outcomes and caveats: The amount of clinical and demographic metadata varied by source and participant and was provided uncurated.

TCRbeta CDR3 regions were amplified from genomic DNA using the immunoSEQ Assay, a bias-controlled multiplex PCR. On the study's bioinformatics: The number of nucleated cells in each sample was estimated from the amplification of reference gene primers within the assay. To quantify the absolute abundance of each unique TCRbeta CDR3 rearrangement, sequence reads were collapsed and filtered. For each sample, productive Simpson clonality was calculated by taking the square root of Simpson's diversity index across productive rearrangements. Drawn from immuneACCESS, this table holds only the in-frame rearrangements with V and J called that TCRdb kept. Clones are partly lost; checked studies trace under half to an unresolved V gene and leave the rest unexplained. The V and J calls and clone size were taken over from that table, and D and trimming were inferred from the DNA. This sample gives roughly 50,000 clones in total; 70% to 90% of them show up just once. The leading ten clones occupy around a third of the sample.

At one collaborating source in Seattle, patients were enrolled during active infection and were followed longitudinally through the course of disease. Whole blood was collected in K2EDTA tubes by collaborating institutions according to the institutions' own protocols. For TCRbeta analysis, collaborators shipped samples as frozen whole blood, isolated PBMCs, or DNA extracted from either of those sample types. V is reduced by 3 bases and J by 5 bases, leaving a spacing of 10 bases between them. From a lookup of the germline V gene, CDR1 and CDR2 are MGHDK and SYGVNS. Its CDR3 holds 14 amino acids, cysteine through phenylalanine. Only the CDR3 portion is preserved as DNA: 42 bases, with reading frame beginning at the first base.

The chain is made from TRBV25-1 and TRBJ1-4; TRBD1 is possibly the D segment (5 matching bases). The specimen was peripheral blood. This clonotype was sampled from a woman older than 75 with COVID-19, enrolled during active disease. For the CDR3, the sequence is CASSEAGKNEKLFF. The DNA sequence is TGTGCCAGCAGTGAGGCAGGGAAGAATGAAAAACTGTTTTTT.